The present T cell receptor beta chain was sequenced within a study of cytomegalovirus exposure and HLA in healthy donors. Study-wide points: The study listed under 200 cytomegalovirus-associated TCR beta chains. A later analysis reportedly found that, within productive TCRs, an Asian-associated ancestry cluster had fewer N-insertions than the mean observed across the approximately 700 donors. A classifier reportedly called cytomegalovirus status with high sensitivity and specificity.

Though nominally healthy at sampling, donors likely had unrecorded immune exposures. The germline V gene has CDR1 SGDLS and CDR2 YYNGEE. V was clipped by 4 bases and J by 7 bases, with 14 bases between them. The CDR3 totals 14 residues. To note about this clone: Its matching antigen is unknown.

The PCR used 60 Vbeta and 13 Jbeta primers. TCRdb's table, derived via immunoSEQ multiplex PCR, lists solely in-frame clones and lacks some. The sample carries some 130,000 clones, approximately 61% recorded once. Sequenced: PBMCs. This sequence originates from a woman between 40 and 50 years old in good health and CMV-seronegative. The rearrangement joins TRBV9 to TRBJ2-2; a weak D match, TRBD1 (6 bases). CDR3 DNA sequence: TGTGCCAGCAGCCTTCCGGCACAGGGCGGGGAGCTGTTTTTT. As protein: CASSLPAQGGELFF.